The entry that follows covers one T cell receptor (beta chain) sequence. TCRdb re-derived calls from the RT-PCR reads in MiXCR, one entry per CDR3 protein. In the table there are roughly 880,000 distinct CDR3 sequences, roughly 18% of which are singletons. The V gene's germline CDR1 is MNHEY and CDR2 SVGEGT. The CDR3 is 16 amino acids. With 5 bases removed from V and 2 bases from J, the gap between germline ends came to 17 bases. The data were obtained in a study of patients and donors after allogeneic stem cell transplantation. This chain links TRBV6-2 or TRBV6-3 with TRBJ2-3; D is ambiguous. This sequence was found in a human donor who was either an allogeneic HSCT recipient or a stem cell or donor lymphocyte infusion donor (not recorded which). It is not recorded whose cells these are; they may come from a transplant donor. Sequencing was done on a sample of blood, either unsorted or a sorted T cell fraction (not recorded which). CDR3 sequence (DNA): TGTGCCAGCAGTACCTGGGCTGAAGATTACACAGATACGCAGTATTTT. Translating it yields CASSTWAEDYTDTQYF.